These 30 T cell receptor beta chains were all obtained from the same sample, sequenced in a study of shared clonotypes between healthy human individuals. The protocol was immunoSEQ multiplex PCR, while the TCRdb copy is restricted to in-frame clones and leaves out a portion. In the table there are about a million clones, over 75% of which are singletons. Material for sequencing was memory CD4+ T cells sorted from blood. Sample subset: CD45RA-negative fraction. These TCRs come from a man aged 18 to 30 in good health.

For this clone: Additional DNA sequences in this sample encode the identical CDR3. The CDR3 sequence is CASSPRQGANSPLHF. CDR3 sequence (DNA): TGTGCCAGCAGCCCGCGACAGGGGGCCAATTCACCCCTCCACTTT. The chain couples TRBV7-9 to TRBJ1-6; 10 nucleotides align to TRBD1. The germline V gene encodes CDR1 SEHNR and CDR2 FQNEAQ (reference sequence). This CDR3 is 15 amino acids long. The V segment lost 5 bases and the J segment 7 bases; nucleotides outside the gene matches: 5.

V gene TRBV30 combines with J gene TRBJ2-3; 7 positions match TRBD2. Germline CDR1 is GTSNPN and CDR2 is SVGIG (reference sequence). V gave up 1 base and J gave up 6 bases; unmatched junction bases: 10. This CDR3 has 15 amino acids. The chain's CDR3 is CAWSGQPAGFDTQYF. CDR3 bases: TGTGCCTGGAGTGGTCAGCCAGCGGGGTTCGATACGCAGTATTTT.

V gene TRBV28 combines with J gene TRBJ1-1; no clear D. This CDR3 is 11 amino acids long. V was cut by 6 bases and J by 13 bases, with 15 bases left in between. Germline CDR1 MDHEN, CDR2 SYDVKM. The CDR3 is CASRLAAQNFF. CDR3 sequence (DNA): TGTGCCAGCAGGTTGGCGGCCCAAAATTTCTTT.

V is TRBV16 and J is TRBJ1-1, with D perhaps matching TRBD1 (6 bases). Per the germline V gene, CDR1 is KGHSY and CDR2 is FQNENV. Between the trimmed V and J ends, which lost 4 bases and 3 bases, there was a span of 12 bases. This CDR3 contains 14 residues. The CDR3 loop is CASSPRNRDTEAFF. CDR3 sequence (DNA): TGTGCCAGCAGCCCCCGCAACAGGGACACTGAAGCTTTCTTT.

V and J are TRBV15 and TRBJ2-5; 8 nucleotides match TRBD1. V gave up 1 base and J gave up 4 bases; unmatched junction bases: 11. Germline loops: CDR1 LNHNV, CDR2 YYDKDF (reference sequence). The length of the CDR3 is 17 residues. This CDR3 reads CATSRVRTGLKGETQYF. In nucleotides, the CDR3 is TGTGCCACCAGCAGAGTAAGGACAGGGCTCAAGGGAGAGACCCAGTACTTC.

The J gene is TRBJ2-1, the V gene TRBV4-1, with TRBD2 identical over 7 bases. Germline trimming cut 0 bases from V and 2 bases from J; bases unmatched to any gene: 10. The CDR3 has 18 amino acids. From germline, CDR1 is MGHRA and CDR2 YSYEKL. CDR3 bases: TGCGCCAGCAGCCAAGATCGGTACCTAGCGGCCCCCTACAATGAGCAGTTCTTC. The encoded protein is CASSQDRYLAAPYNEQFF.

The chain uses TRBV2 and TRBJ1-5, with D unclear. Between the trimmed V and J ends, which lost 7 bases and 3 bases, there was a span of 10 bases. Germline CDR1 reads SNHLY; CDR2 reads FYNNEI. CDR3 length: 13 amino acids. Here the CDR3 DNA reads TGTGCCAGCAAGATATCGCCCAATCAGCCCCAGCATTTT. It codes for CASKISPNQPQHF.

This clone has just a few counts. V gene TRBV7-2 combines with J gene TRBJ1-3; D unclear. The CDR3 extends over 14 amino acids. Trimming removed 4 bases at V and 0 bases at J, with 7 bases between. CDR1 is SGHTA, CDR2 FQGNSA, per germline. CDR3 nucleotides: TGTGCCAGCAGCTCCCCTGACTCTGGAAACACCATATATTTT. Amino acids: CASSSPDSGNTIYF. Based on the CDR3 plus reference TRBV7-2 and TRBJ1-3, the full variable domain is GAGVSQSPSNKVTEKGKDVELRCDPISGHTALYWYRQSLGQGLEFLIYFQGNSAPDKSGLPSDRFSAERTGGSVSTLTIQRTQQEDSAVYLCASSSPDSGNTIYFGEGSWLTVV.

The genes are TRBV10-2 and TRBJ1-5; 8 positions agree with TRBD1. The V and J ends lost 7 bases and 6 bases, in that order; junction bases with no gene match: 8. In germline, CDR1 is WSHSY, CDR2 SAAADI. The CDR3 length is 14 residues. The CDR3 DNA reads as TGCGCCAGCACTGTATCAGGGGGCTCTCAGCCCCAGCATTTT. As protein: CASTVSGGSQPQHF.

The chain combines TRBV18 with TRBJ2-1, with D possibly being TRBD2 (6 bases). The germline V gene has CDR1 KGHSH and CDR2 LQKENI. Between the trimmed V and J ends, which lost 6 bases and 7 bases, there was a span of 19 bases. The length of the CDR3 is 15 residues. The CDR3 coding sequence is TGTGCCAGCTCGCCCAACCCCCCCGGGGGAAATGAGCAGTTCTTC. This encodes CASSPNPPGGNEQFF.

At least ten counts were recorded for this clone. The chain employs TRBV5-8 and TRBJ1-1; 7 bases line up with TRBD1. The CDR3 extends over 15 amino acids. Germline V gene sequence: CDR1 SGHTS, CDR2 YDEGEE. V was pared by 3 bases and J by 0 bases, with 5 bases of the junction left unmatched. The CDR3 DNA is TGTGCCAGCAGCTGGCCCGGGACAGTGAACACTGAAGCTTTCTTT. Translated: CASSWPGTVNTEAFF.

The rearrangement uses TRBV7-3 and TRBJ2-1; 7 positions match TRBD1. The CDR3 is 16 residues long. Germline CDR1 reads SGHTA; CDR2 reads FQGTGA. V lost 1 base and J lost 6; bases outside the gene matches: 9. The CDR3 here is CASSLNDLAGGNEQFF. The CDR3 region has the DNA TGTGCCAGCAGCTTAAATGATCTGGCAGGGGGCAATGAGCAGTTCTTC. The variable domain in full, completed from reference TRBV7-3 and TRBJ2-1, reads GAGVSQTPSNKVTEKGKYVELRCDPISGHTALYWYRQSLGQGPEFLIYFQGTGAADDSGLPNDRFFAVRPEGSVSTLKIQRTERGDSAVYLCASSLNDLAGGNEQFFGPGTRLTVL.

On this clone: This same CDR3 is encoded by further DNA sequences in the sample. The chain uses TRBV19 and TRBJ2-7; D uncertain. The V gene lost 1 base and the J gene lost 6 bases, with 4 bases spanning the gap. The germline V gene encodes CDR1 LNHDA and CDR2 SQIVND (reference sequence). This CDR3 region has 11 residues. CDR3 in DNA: TGTGCCAGTAGTATAGGGGGCGAGCAGTACTTC. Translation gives CASSIGGEQYF.

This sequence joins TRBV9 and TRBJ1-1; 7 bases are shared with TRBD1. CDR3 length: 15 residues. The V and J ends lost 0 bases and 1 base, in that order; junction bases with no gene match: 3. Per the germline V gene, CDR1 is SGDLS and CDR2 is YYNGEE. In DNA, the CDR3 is TGTGCCAGCAGCGTAGTAGGGACAGCGAACACTGAAGCTTTCTTT. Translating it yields CASSVVGTANTEAFF.

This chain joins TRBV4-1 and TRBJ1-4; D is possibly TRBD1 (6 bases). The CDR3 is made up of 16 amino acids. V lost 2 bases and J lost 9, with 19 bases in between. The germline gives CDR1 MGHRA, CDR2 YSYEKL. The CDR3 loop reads CASSQSLGQQWKKLFF. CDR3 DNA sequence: TGCGCCAGCAGCCAATCCCTGGGACAACAGTGGAAAAAACTGTTTTTT.

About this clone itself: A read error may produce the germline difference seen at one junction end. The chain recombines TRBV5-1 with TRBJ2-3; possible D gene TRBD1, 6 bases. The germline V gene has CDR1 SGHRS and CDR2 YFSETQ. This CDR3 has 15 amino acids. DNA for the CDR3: TGCGCCAGCAGCCCGGGGCAGGGGAGCAAAGATACGCAGTATTTT. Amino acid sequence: CASSPGQGSKDTQYF. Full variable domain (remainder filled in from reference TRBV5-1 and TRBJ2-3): KAGVTQTPRYLIKTRGQQVTLSCSPISGHRSVSWYQQTPGQGLQFLFEYFSETQRNKGNFPGRFSGRQFSNSRSEMNVSTLELGDSALYLCASSPGQGSKDTQYFGPGTRLTVL.

The CDR3 DNA follows: TGTGCCATCGCCAAGGACAGGGTGGAGTATGGCTACACCTTC. Its translation is CAIAKDRVEYGYTF. V and J are TRBV10-3 and TRBJ1-2, with 8 nucleotides matching TRBD1. Trimming removed 8 bases from V and 5 bases from J; junction bases left unmatched: 10. The CDR3 runs to 14 residues. Germline loops: CDR1 ENHRY, CDR2 SYGVKD.

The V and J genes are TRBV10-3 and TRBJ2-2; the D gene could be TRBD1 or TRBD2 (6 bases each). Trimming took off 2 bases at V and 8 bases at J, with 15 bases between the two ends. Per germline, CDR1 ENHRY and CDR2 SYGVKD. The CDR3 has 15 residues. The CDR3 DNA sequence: TGTGCCATCAGTGAGCGGCCGGGGGCGGGTGGGGAGCTGTTTTTT. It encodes CAISERPGAGGELFF.

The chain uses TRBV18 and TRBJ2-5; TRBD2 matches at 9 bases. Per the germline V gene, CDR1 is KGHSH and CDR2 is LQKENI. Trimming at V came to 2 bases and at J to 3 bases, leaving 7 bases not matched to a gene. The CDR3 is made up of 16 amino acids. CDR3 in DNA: TGTGCCAGCTCACCAAGACAGCGGGGGGATAAAGAGACCCAGTACTTC. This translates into CASSPRQRGDKETQYF.

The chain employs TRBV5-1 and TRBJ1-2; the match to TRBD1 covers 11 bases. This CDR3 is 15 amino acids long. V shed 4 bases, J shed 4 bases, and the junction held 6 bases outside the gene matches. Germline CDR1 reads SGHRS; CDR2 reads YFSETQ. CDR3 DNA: TGCGCCAGCAGCCGGACAGGGGGCCAATCCTATGGCTACACCTTC. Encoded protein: CASSRTGGQSYGYTF.

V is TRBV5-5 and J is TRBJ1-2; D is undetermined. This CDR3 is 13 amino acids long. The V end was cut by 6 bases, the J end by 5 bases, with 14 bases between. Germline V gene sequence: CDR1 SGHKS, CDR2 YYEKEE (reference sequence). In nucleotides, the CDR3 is TGTGCCAGCACCCAGGACCTCCGGTATGGCTACACCTTC. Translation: CASTQDLRYGYTF.

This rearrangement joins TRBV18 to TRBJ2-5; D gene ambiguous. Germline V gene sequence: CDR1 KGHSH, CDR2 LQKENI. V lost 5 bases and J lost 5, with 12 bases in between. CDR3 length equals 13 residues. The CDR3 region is CASSTGRMETQYF. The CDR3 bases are TGTGCCAGCTCAACCGGCAGGATGGAGACCCAGTACTTC.

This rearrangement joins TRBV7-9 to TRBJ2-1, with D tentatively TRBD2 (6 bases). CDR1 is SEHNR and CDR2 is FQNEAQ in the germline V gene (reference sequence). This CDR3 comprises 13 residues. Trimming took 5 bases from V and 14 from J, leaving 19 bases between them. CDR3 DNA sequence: TGTGCCAGCAGCCAAGAGTATGTCGCTAGCGAGTTCTTC. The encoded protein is CASSQEYVASEFF.

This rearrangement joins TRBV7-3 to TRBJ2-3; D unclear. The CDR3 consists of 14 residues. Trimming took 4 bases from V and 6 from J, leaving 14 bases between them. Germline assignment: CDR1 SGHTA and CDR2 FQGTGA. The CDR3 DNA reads TGTGCCAGCAGCTATGAATCGCCTCCGGATACGCAGTATTTT. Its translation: CASSYESPPDTQYF.

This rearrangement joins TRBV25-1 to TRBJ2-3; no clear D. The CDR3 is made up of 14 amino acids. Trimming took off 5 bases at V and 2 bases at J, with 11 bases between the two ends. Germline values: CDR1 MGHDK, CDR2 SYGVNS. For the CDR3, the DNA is TGTGCCAGCAGTAGGGCCTTGGACACAGATACGCAGTATTTT. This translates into CASSRALDTDTQYF.

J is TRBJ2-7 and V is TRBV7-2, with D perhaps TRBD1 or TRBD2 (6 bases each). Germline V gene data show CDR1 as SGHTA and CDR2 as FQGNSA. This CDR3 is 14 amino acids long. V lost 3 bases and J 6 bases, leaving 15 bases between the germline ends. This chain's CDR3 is CASSFGGQLGEQYF. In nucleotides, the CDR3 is TGTGCCAGCAGCTTCGGGGGCCAACTAGGCGAGCAGTACTTC.

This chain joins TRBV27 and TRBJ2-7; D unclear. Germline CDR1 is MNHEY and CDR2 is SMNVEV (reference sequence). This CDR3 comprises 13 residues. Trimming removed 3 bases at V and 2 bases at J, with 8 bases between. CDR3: CASSFTATYEQYF. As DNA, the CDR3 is TGTGCCAGCAGTTTCACGGCGACCTACGAGCAGTACTTC.

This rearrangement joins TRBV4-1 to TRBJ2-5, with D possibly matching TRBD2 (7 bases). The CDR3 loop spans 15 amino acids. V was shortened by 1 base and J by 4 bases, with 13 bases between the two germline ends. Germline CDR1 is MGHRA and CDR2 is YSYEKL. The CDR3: CASSQGGEGGETQYF. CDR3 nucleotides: TGCGCCAGCAGCCAAGGAGGGGAGGGGGGAGAGACCCAGTACTTC.

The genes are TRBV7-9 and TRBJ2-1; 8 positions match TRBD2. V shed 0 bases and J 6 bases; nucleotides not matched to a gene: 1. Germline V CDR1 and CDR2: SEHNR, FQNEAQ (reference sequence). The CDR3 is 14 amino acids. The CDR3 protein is CASSLAGTSNEQFF. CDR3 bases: TGTGCCAGCAGCTTAGCGGGGACTAGCAATGAGCAGTTCTTC.

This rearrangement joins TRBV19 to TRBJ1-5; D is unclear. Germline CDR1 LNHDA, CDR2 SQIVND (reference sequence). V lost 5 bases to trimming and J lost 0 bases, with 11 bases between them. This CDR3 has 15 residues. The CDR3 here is CASSGTTASNQPQHF. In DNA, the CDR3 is TGTGCCAGTAGTGGAACCACAGCTAGCAATCAGCCCCAGCATTTT. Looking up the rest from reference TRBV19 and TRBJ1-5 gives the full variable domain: DGGITQSPKYLFRKEGQNVTLSCEQNLNHDAMYWYRQDPGQGLRLIYYSQIVNDFQKGDIAEGYSVSREKKESFPLTVTSAQKNPTAFYLCASSGTTASNQPQHFGDGTRLSIL.